This is a list of T cell receptor beta chains from one sample in a study of neurological immune-mediated disorders. From the 5' RACE reads, TCRdb called clonotypes with MiXCR, one entry per CDR3 protein. The sample yields about 66,000 distinct CDR3 sequences, about 4% seen once. Sequencing used PBMCs. The receptors were sampled from a young man with multiple sclerosis. CDR3s include the opening cysteine and the closing phenylalanine or tryptophan.

V gene	CDR3 protein
TRBV5-1	CASSLAGGSLNIQYF
TRBV20-1	CSATGTANTGELFF
TRBV20-1	CSARGLAIAQYF
TRBV20-1	CSARSGTSGGHYNEQFF
TRBV5-1	CASSYGGRGGTDTQYF
TRBV7-9	CASSLGGGEQYF
TRBV5-1	CASSLGGYNEQFF
TRBV7-8	CASTPGGHSYEQYF
TRBV7-8	CASNQPLLAGTEQFF
TRBV3-1	CASSRGGQALTQYF
TRBV5-1	CASSLARGNTEAFF
TRBV3-1	CASTLAGEETQYF
TRBV6-1	CAVAGWGNQPQHF
TRBV5-6	CASSSVQTGGLLIDYYGYTF
TRBV5-6	CASSFGTGFYWYF
TRBV12-3/TRBV12-4	CASSLLLRDQETQYF
TRBV6-6	CASTKTGGNTEAFF
TRBV11-2	CASSSWTEYEQYF
TRBV3-1	CASSGGDSRSTEAFF
TRBV9	CASSVEGNTIYF
TRBV3-1	CASSQDWLAGETQYF
TRBV7-9	CASSLGTGYEQYF
TRBV7-7	CASTPGGLFGETQYF
TRBV7-8	CASGGRGVGYTF
TRBV10-3	CAISLDRPTGELFF
TRBV20-1	CSARVVQEQFF
TRBV5-1	CASSLGGPGADTQYF
TRBV10-3	CAISDVTGAYEQYF
TRBV3-1	CASSQATTEAFF
TRBV6-5	CASRTGQPYNSPLNF
TRBV7-2	CASSRSDGGVEQFF
TRBV5-6	CASSTAGGPPEQFF
TRBV5-1	CASSLGSLEKGNEQFF
TRBV29-1	CSVDMGYNEQFF
TRBV9	CASSGGTTLTQYF
TRBV10-3	CATQDGRGNEQFF
TRBV5-5	CASSWYSDRGYNEQFF
TRBV20-1	CSARPPGGSTIYGYTF
TRBV5-1	CASSLGQGAISHEQYF
TRBV7-2	CASSLDVSFGSYEQYF
TRBV20-1	CSAREAQGPSYEQYF